The T cell receptor (beta chain) described here comes from a study of OX40 agonist ivuxolimab in advanced cancers. Study-level background: Patients enrolled in dose escalation were diagnosed with hepatocellular carcinoma, melanoma, renal cell or head and neck cancer.

This clone was detected once. Its cognate antigen is unknown. Looked up from germline, CDR1 is SSHAT and CDR2 is FNYEAQ (reference sequence). CDR3 length: 13 residues. Trimming cost V 5 bases and J 2 bases; bases outside gene matches: 3. Profiling relied on immunoSEQ multiplex PCR, and the TCRdb table lists in-frame clones only, not all of them. The data show more than 55,000 clones, over 75% seen once. Study-level points and caveats: Averaged across samples, CD8+ T cells carried more expanded clones than CD4+ did. At 0.1 to 3.0 mg/kg and by week 6, CD4+ and CD8+ T cells in the blood had expanded clonally.

This clonotype originated in an adult with an advanced solid tumor such as melanoma, head and neck, liver or kidney cancer. The chain joins TRBV7-7 to TRBJ2-7, with 7 bases lining up with TRBD2. The source material was CD4+ or CD8+ T cells sorted from blood, sampled in a trial of the OX40 agonist ivuxolimab. DNA for the CDR3: TGTGCCAGCAGCGCAGGACTAGCCTACGAGCAGTACTTC. This encodes CASSAGLAYEQYF.